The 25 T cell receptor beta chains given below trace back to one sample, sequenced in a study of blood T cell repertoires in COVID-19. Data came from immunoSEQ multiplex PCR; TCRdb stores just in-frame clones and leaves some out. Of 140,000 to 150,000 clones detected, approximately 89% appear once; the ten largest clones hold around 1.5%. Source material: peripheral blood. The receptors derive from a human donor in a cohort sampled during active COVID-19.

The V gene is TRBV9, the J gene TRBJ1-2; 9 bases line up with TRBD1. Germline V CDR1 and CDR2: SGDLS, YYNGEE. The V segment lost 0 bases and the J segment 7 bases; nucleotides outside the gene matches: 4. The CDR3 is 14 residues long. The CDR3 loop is CASSVDTGGGGYTF. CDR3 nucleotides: TGTGCCAGCAGCGTAGACACAGGGGGCGGTGGCTACACCTTC.

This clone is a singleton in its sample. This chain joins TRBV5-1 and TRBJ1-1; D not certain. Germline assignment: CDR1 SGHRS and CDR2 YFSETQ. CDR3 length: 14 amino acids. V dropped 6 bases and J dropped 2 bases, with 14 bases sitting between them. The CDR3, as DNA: TGCGCCAGCAACAGCTTACCCGGAAACACTGAAGCTTTCTTT. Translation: CASNSLPGNTEAFF.

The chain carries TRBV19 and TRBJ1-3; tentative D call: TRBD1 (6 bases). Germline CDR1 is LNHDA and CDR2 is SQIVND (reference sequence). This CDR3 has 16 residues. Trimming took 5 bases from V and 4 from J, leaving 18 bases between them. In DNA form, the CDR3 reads TGTGCCAGTAGTTCACCCGACAGGACGGTGGGAAACACCATATATTTT. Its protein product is CASSSPDRTVGNTIYF.

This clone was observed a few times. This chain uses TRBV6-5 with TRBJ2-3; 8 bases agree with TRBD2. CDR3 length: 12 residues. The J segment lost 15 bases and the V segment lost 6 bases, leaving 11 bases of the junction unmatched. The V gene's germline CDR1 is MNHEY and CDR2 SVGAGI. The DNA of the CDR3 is TGTGCCAGCAGCAAACCGGGACTAGTTGGCTATTTT. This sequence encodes CASSKPGLVGYF.

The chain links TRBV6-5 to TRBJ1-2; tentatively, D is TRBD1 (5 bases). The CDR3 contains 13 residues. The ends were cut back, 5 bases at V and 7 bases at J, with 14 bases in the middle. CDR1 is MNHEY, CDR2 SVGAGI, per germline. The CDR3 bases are TGTGCCAGCAGTACCGGGGGTAGACCTGGCTACACCTTC. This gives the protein CASSTGGRPGYTF.

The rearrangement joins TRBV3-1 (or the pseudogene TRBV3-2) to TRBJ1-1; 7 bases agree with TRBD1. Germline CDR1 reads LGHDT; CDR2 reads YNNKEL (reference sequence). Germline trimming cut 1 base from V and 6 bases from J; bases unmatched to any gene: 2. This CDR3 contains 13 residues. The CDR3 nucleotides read TGTGCCAGCAGCCAAGGGCAGGGGGCTGAAGCTTTCTTT. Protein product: CASSQGQGAEAFF.

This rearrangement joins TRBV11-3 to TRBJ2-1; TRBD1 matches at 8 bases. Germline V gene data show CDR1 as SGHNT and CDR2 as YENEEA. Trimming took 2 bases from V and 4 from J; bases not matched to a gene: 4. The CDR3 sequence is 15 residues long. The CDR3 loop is CASSLLTGVYNEQFF. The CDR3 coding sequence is TGTGCCAGCAGCTTACTGACAGGGGTTTACAATGAGCAGTTCTTC.

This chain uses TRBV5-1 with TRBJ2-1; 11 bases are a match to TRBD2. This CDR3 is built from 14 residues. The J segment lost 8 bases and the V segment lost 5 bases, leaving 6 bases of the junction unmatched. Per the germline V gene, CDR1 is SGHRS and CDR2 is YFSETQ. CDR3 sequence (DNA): TGCGCCAGCAGGGTCCTAGCGGGGGGTGATGAGCAGTTCTTC. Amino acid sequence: CASRVLAGGDEQFF.

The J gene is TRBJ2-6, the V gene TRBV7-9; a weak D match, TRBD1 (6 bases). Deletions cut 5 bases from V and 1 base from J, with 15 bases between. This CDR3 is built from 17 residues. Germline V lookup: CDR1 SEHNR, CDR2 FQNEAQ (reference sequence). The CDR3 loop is CASSPSPGESGANVLTF. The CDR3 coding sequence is TGTGCCAGCAGCCCCAGCCCAGGGGAGTCTGGGGCCAACGTCCTGACTTTC.

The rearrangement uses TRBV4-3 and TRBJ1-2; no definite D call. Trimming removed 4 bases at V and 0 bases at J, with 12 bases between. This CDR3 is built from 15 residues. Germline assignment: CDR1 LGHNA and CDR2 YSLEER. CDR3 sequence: CASSPRTGANYGYTF. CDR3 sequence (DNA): TGCGCCAGCAGCCCGCGGACTGGAGCTAACTATGGCTACACCTTC.

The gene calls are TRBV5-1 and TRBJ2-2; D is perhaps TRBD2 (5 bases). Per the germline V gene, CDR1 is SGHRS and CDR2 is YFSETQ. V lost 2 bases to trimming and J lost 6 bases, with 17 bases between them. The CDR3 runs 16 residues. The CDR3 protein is CASSFVGREIPGELFF. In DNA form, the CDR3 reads TGCGCCAGCAGCTTTGTAGGCCGGGAAATTCCCGGGGAGCTGTTTTTT.

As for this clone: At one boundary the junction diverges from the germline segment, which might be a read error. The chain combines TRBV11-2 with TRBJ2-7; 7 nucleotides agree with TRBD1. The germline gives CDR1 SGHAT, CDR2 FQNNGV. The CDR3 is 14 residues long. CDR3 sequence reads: CASSVRGQNYEHYF. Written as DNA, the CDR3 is TGTGCCAGCAGCGTTAGGGGACAGAACTACGAGCATTACTTC. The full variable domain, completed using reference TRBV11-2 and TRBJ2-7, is EAGVAQSPRYKIIEKRQSVAFWCNPISGHATLYWYQQILGQGPKLLIQFQNNGVVDDSQLPKDRFSAERLKGVDSTLKIQPAKLEDSAVYLCASSVRGQNYEHYFGPGTRLTVT.

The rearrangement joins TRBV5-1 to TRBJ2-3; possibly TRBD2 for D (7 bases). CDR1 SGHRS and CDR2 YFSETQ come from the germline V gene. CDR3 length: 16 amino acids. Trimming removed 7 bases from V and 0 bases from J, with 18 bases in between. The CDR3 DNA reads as TGCGCCAGCGACATCGGCGGGGGCGCGAGCACAGATACGCAGTATTTT. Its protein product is CASDIGGGASTDTQYF.

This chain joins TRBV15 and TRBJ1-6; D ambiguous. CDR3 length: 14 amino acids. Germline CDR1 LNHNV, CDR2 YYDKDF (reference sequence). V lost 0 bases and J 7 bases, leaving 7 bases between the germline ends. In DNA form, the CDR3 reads TGTGCCACCAGCAGAGATCTTCAGAATTCACCCCTCCACTTT. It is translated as CATSRDLQNSPLHF.

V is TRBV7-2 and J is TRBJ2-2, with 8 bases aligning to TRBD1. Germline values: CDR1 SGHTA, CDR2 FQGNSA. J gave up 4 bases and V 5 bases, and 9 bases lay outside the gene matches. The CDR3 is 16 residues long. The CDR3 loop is CASSPVSGGATGELFF. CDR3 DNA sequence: TGTGCCAGCAGCCCCGTATCAGGGGGCGCCACCGGGGAGCTGTTTTTT. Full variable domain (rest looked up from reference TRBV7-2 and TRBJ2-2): GAGVSQSPSNKVTEKGKDVELRCDPISGHTALYWYRQSLGQGLEFLIYFQGNSAPDKSGLPSDRFSAERTGGSVSTLTIQRTQQEDSAVYLCASSPVSGGATGELFFGEGSRLTVL.

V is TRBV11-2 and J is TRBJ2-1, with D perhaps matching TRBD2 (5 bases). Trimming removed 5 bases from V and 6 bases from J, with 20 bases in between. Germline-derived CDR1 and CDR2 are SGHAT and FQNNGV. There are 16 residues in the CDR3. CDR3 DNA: TGTGCCAGCAGCGCTAACCCCGGGATTAATACCAATGAGCAGTTCTTC. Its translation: CASSANPGINTNEQFF.

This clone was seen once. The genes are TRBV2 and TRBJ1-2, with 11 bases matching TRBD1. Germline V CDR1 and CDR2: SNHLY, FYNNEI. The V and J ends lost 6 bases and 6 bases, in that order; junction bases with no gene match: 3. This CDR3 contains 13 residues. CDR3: CASRRDRGNGYTF. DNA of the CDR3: TGTGCCAGCAGACGGGACAGGGGGAATGGCTACACCTTC.

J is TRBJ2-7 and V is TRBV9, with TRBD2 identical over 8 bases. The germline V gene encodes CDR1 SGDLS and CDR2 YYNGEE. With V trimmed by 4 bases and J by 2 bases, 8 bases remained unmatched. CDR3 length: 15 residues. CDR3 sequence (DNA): TGTGCCAGCAGCCCCCTACTAGCGGACCCCTACGAGCAGTACTTC. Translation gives CASSPLLADPYEQYF.

CDR3 in amino acids: CASRPQGPSNTEAFF. The CDR3 DNA is TGCGCCAGCAGGCCACAGGGACCTTCGAACACTGAAGCTTTCTTT. The chain employs TRBV5-1 and TRBJ1-1, with D perhaps TRBD1 (6 bases). CDR3 size: 15 residues. Between the trimmed V and J ends, which lost 5 bases and 1 base, there was a span of 15 bases. Germline V CDR1 and CDR2: SGHRS, YFSETQ.

The CDR3 nucleotides are TGTGCCAGCAGCAGTGTCCGGGACAGGGGCTACGAGCAGTACTTC. Translating it yields CASSSVRDRGYEQYF. This chain links TRBV13 with TRBJ2-7; 10 positions agree with TRBD1. V gave up 5 bases and J gave up 3 bases; unmatched junction bases: 7. The germline V gene encodes CDR1 PRHDT and CDR2 FYEKMQ (reference sequence). The CDR3 sequence is 15 residues long. The whole variable domain, remainder taken from reference TRBV13 and TRBJ2-7, is AAGVIQSPRHLIKEKRETATLKCYPIPRHDTVYWYQQGPGQDPQFLISFYEKMQSDKGSIPDRFSAQQFSDYHSELNMSSLELGDSALYFCASSSVRDRGYEQYFGPGTRLTVT.

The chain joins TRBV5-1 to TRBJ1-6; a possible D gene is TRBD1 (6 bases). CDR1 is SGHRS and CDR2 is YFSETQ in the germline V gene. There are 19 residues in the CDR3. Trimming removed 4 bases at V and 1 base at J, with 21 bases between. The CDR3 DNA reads TGCGCCAGCAGCCATGAACCGGGACAAGGATTGTCCTATAATTCACCCCTCCACTTT. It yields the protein CASSHEPGQGLSYNSPLHF.

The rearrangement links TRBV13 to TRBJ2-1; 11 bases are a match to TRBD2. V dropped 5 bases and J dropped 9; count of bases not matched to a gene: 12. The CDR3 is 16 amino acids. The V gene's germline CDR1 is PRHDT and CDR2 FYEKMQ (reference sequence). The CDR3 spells CASSTETSGAASEQFF. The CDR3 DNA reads TGTGCCAGCAGCACCGAGACTAGCGGGGCGGCAAGTGAGCAGTTCTTC.

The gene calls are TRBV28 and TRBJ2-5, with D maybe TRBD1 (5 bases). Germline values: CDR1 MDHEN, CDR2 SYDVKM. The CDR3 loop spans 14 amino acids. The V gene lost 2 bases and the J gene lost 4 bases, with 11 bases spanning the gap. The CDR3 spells CASSLQGGRETQYF. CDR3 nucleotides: TGTGCCAGCAGTTTACAGGGTGGAAGAGAGACCCAGTACTTC.

The CDR3 sequence is CASSLGQHLYEQYF. Written as DNA, the CDR3 is TGTGCCAGCAGCTTGGGCCAGCACCTCTACGAGCAGTACTTC. The genes are TRBV13 and TRBJ2-7, with D unresolved. The ends were cut back, 3 bases at V and 3 bases at J, with 12 bases in the middle. The CDR3 runs 14 residues. The V gene's germline CDR1 is PRHDT and CDR2 FYEKMQ (reference sequence). Complete variable domain (other parts from reference TRBV13 and TRBJ2-7): AAGVIQSPRHLIKEKRETATLKCYPIPRHDTVYWYQQGPGQDPQFLISFYEKMQSDKGSIPDRFSAQQFSDYHSELNMSSLELGDSALYFCASSLGQHLYEQYFGPGTRLTVT.

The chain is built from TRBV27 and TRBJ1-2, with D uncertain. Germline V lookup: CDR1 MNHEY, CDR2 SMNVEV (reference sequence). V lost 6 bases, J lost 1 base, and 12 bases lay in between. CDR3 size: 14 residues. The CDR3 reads CASSPERVNYGYTF. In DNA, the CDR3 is TGTGCCAGCAGCCCCGAGCGGGTTAACTATGGCTACACCTTC.